The 32 T cell receptor beta chains listed next were all sequenced from one sample in a study of T cells in Graves' hyperthyroidism and ophthalmopathy. Template material for amplifying TCR beta CDR3 regions consisted of RNA transcripts. The primer set for the first-round RT-PCR of the TCR CDR3 was HTBI. Each CDR3 protein is one row after TCRdb ran MiXCR on the multiplex PCR reads. The sample lists approximately 600,000 distinct CDR3 sequences, 12% to 15% occurring once. Sample: blood. Receptors were obtained from a young woman with Graves' ophthalmopathy.

There are many counts of this clonotype. One junction end does not reproduce the germline sequence, and a read error may be involved. The chain is built from TRBV7-7 and TRBJ2-7, with 7 bases aligning to TRBD1. The CDR3 contains 15 residues. Germline lookup yields CDR1 SSHAT and CDR2 FNYEAQ (reference sequence). CDR3 in amino acids: CASSSPIYRGHEQYF. CDR3 nucleotide sequence: TGTGCTAGCAGTTCGCCGATTTACAGGGGCCACGAGCAGTACTTC.

This clonotype was observed at least ten times. This chain connects TRBV2 to TRBJ2-1; no reliable D call. The CDR3 runs 13 residues. CDR1 and CDR2 (germline): SNHLY, FYNNEI. The ends were cut back, 1 base at V and 2 bases at J, with 3 bases in the middle. The CDR3: CASSEVPYNEQFF. In DNA, the CDR3 is TGTGCCAGCAGTGAAGTACCCTACAATGAGCAGTTCTTC.

This clonotype has ten or more counts. CDR3 in DNA: TGTGCCAGCAGTTTAGGCCAGGGGGGGCCCACAGATACGCAGTATTTT. Protein sequence: CASSLGQGGPTDTQYF. The genes are TRBV12-3 or TRBV12-4 and TRBJ2-3; D tentatively fits TRBD1 or TRBD2 (7 bases each). The CDR3 spans 16 residues. V shed 1 base and J shed 2 bases, with 13 bases lying between them.

This clonotype was seen at least ten times. The chain couples TRBV5-6 to TRBJ2-1, with 9 bases matching TRBD2. The CDR3 spans 14 residues. The junction had 10 bases not matched to a gene; V was cut back by 0 bases and J by 15 bases. CDR1 is SGHDT, CDR2 YYEEEE, per germline. This CDR3 is CASSLGDRSGRGFF. The CDR3 bases are TGTGCCAGCAGCTTGGGGGACCGTAGCGGGAGAGGGTTCTTC.

J is TRBJ2-7 and V is TRBV3-1; possibly TRBD2 for D (6 bases). The CDR3 totals 15 residues. Germline-derived CDR1 and CDR2 are LGHDT and YNNKEL (reference sequence). Trimming took off 7 bases at V and 6 bases at J, with 22 bases between the two ends. The CDR3 region is CASTKLRTTDSEQYF. DNA for the CDR3: TGTGCCAGCACCAAACTGAGGACTACGGACTCCGAGCAGTACTTC.

For the CDR3, the DNA is TGTGCCAGCAGCTGGACTAGCGGGAGTGCGGTAGAGACCCAGTACTTC. Its translation: CASSWTSGSAVETQYF. V is TRBV7-3 and J is TRBJ2-5; 13 nucleotides agree with TRBD2. Germline V lookup: CDR1 SGHTA, CDR2 FQGTGA. This CDR3 spans 16 amino acids. With 4 bases clipped from V and 4 bases from J, the junction kept 6 bases outside the gene matches.

The DNA of the CDR3 is TGTGCCAGCAGCGGTAGCGGGATCTACAATGAGCAGTTCTTC. This encodes CASSGSGIYNEQFF. The rearrangement joins TRBV9 to TRBJ2-1; 8 positions match TRBD2. The CDR3 is 14 residues long. After removal of 3 bases from V and 3 bases from J, the junction contained 2 bases not matched to a gene. Germline assignment: CDR1 SGDLS and CDR2 YYNGEE.

The chain uses TRBV20-1 and TRBJ2-1; TRBD2 matches at 8 bases. CDR3 length equals 15 residues. V was pared by 0 bases and J by 8 bases, with 9 bases of the junction left unmatched. Germline V lookup: CDR1 DFQATT, CDR2 SNEGSKA (reference sequence). CDR3 sequence: CSARDIVAGNYEQFF. In DNA form, the CDR3 reads TGCAGTGCTAGAGATATAGTAGCGGGAAACTATGAGCAGTTCTTC.

This clonotype occurred many times. V usage is TRBV27 and J usage is TRBJ2-7, with D perhaps TRBD1 (5 bases). Trimming cost V 4 bases and J 3 bases, with 10 bases left between them. The germline V gene has CDR1 MNHEY and CDR2 SMNVEV (reference sequence). The CDR3 has 13 amino acids. CDR3 nucleotides: TGTGCCAGCAGTTACAGGAAACTCTACGAGCAGTACTTC. Protein product: CASSYRKLYEQYF.

This clonotype came up a few times. This chain uses TRBV20-1 with TRBJ2-3; D remains ambiguous. CDR1 is DFQATT, CDR2 SNEGSKA, per germline (reference sequence). CDR3 length: 13 amino acids. CDR3 region: CTRLNPVADTQYF. For the CDR3, the DNA is TGCACCCGTTTAAACCCGGTGGCAGATACGCAGTATTTT.

V and J are TRBV7-9 and TRBJ1-5, with 7 bases fitting TRBD1. V dropped 5 bases and J dropped 7; count of bases not matched to a gene: 5. In germline, CDR1 is SEHNR, CDR2 FQNEAQ (reference sequence). The CDR3 loop spans 13 amino acids. CDR3 nucleotide sequence: TGTGCCAGCAGCGAGACAGGGTTGCAGCCCCAGCATTTT. The encoded protein is CASSETGLQPQHF.

This clonotype was seen many times. The chain uses TRBV7-2 and TRBJ2-5, with 12 bases identical to TRBD2. The CDR3 is made up of 18 amino acids. V shed 6 bases and J 5 bases; nucleotides not matched to a gene: 16. Germline assignment: CDR1 SGHTA and CDR2 FQGNSA. CDR3 bases: TGTGCCAGCAGTTCTCTTAGGACTAGCGGGGATTCAAGGGAGACCCAGTACTTC. Residues: CASSSLRTSGDSRETQYF.

This clonotype was seen repeatedly, ten times or more. CDR3 residues: CASSPRAAGGREQYF. The CDR3 coding sequence is TGTGCCAGCAGCCCCCGGGCAGCGGGAGGGAGGGAGCAGTACTTC. The V gene is TRBV13, the J gene TRBJ2-7; 10 bases agree with TRBD2. The germline V gene encodes CDR1 PRHDT and CDR2 FYEKMQ (reference sequence). V was pared by 5 bases and J by 7 bases, with 11 bases of the junction left unmatched. CDR3 length equals 15 residues.

This clonotype turned up a few times. The chain carries TRBV5-8 and TRBJ2-3, with TRBD1 as a possible D gene (6 bases). The CDR3 contains 17 residues. The germline gives CDR1 SGHTS, CDR2 YDEGEE. V lost 0 bases and J lost 4, with 18 bases in between. The CDR3 region has the DNA TGTGCCAGCAGCTTGGCCGTGGGACAAACTGTAGCAGATACGCAGTATTTT. It is translated as CASSLAVGQTVADTQYF.

This clonotype was recorded at least ten times. The V gene is TRBV20-1, the J gene TRBJ1-4; 8 nucleotides align to TRBD1. The ends lost 4 bases at V and 1 base at J; junction bases unmatched: 11. Per the germline V gene, CDR1 is DFQATT and CDR2 is SNEGSKA (reference sequence). This CDR3 is 17 amino acids long. The CDR3 loop reads CSAKDREFLVTNEKLFF. The CDR3 nucleotides read TGCAGTGCTAAGGACAGGGAATTTTTGGTAACTAATGAAAAACTGTTTTTT.

V usage is TRBV7-9 and J usage is TRBJ2-2, with 10 bases that match TRBD2. J was trimmed by 4 bases and V by 4 bases; bases with no gene match: 3. Germline loops: CDR1 SEHNR, CDR2 FQNEAQ (reference sequence). The CDR3 covers 15 residues. The CDR3 reads CASSSGLAFTGELFF. DNA for the CDR3: TGTGCCAGCAGCTCGGGACTAGCGTTCACCGGGGAGCTGTTTTTT.

This clonotype has just a few counts. A single base separates this from a much larger clone, so it may be a read error. The genes are TRBV28 and TRBJ2-7; 9 bases line up with TRBD2. In germline, CDR1 is MDHEN, CDR2 SYDVKM. The CDR3 spans 15 residues. Trimming cost V 6 bases and J 1 base; bases outside gene matches: 7. The CDR3: CASRPTLAGSYEQYF. Written as DNA, the CDR3 is TGTGCCAGCAGACCGACCCTAGCGGGGTCCTACGAGCAGTACTTC.

At least ten counts were recorded for this clonotype. V gene TRBV24-1 combines with J gene TRBJ2-1; 8 bases are shared with TRBD2. This CDR3 contains 14 residues. The J segment lost 9 bases and the V segment lost 2 bases, leaving 5 bases of the junction unmatched. Germline CDR1 reads KGHDR; CDR2 reads SFDVKD. For the CDR3, the DNA is TGTGCCACCAGTGATTCGGGACTAGAAGGTGAGCAGTTCTTC. This sequence encodes CATSDSGLEGEQFF.

This clonotype has only a few counts. V and J are TRBV9 and TRBJ1-5, with 10 bases aligning to TRBD1. The V segment lost 0 bases and the J segment 7 bases; nucleotides outside the gene matches: 4. The germline CDR1 and CDR2 sequences are SGDLS and YYNGEE. The CDR3 totals 15 residues. The CDR3 DNA follows: TGTGCCAGCAGCGTAGAGGGGACAGGGGAACAGCCCCAGCATTTT. It yields the protein CASSVEGTGEQPQHF. Full variable domain (rest looked up from reference TRBV9 and TRBJ1-5): DSGVTQTPKHLITATGQRVTLRCSPRSGDLSVYWYQQSLDQGLQFLIQYYNGEERAKGNILERFSAQQFPDLHSELNLSSLELGDSALYFCASSVEGTGEQPQHFGDGTRLSIL.

V gene TRBV4-1 combines with J gene TRBJ1-3; a possible D gene is TRBD1 (5 bases). Trimming stripped 0 bases from V and 1 base from J, with 13 bases between. This CDR3 has 17 amino acids. The V gene's germline CDR1 is MGHRA and CDR2 YSYEKL. In DNA, the CDR3 is TGCGCCAGCAGCCAAGACTTTGCAAGGGGTTCTGGAAACACCATATATTTT. This translates into CASSQDFARGSGNTIYF.

V and J are TRBV19 and TRBJ1-5; D ambiguous. Germline V gene lookup returns CDR1 LNHDA and CDR2 SQIVND (reference sequence). The CDR3 extends over 15 amino acids. Deletions cut 8 bases from V and 0 bases from J, with 14 bases between. In DNA, the CDR3 is TGTGCCAGTCGGGCAGCCGGGTATAGCAATCAGCCCCAGCATTTT. Its protein product is CASRAAGYSNQPQHF.

This clonotype was counted only a few times. The chain combines TRBV19 with TRBJ1-2; D is uncertain. The V end lost 3 bases, the J end lost 0 bases, and 8 bases lay between the germline ends. The CDR3 is made up of 14 amino acids. CDR1 is LNHDA and CDR2 is SQIVND in the germline V gene (reference sequence). CDR3: CASSILSTNYGYTF. The CDR3 DNA sequence: TGTGCCAGTAGTATTCTCTCTACTAACTATGGCTACACCTTC. Full variable domain (rest looked up from reference TRBV19 and TRBJ1-2): DGGITQSPKYLFRKEGQNVTLSCEQNLNHDAMYWYRQDPGQGLRLIYYSQIVNDFQKGDIAEGYSVSREKKESFPLTVTSAQKNPTAFYLCASSILSTNYGYTFGSGTRLTVV.

This clonotype was seen a handful of times. The rearrangement uses TRBV19 and TRBJ2-5, with TRBD1 matching over 8 bases. CDR1 and CDR2 (germline): LNHDA, SQIVND (reference sequence). V dropped 11 bases and J dropped 3; count of bases not matched to a gene: 11. The CDR3 spans 14 residues. The CDR3 loop reads CASKRGQGKETQYF. CDR3 bases: TGTGCCTCGAAAAGAGGACAGGGTAAAGAGACCCAGTACTTC.

In its sample, this clonotype was seen a few times. This sequence joins TRBV20-1 and TRBJ1-5; D might be TRBD1 (5 bases). The V end lost 6 bases, the J end lost 2 bases, and 11 bases lay between the germline ends. CDR1 and CDR2 (germline): DFQATT, SNEGSKA (reference sequence). CDR3 length: 13 amino acids. DNA of the CDR3: TGCAGTGCCGAGGAACAGGGCAATCAGCCCCAGCATTTT. Translation: CSAEEQGNQPQHF.

This clonotype was counted between two and nine times. The rearrangement joins TRBV7-9 to TRBJ1-4; no definite D call. V was cut by 5 bases and J by 0 bases, with 7 bases left in between. The germline gives CDR1 SEHNR, CDR2 FQNEAQ (reference sequence). The CDR3 has 14 residues. The CDR3 DNA is TGTGCCAGCAGCCATTCGGCAACTAATGAAAAACTGTTTTTT. Its protein product is CASSHSATNEKLFF.

This clonotype was recorded a few times. The chain joins TRBV27 to TRBJ1-1; a possible D gene is TRBD1 (6 bases). V was cut by 0 bases and J by 10 bases, with 12 bases left in between. The CDR3 has 13 amino acids. CDR1 MNHEY and CDR2 SMNVEV come from the germline V gene (reference sequence). CDR3 residues: CASSLSVAGAAFF. DNA for the CDR3: TGTGCCAGCAGTTTATCGGTGGCGGGGGCAGCTTTCTTT.

In this sample, this clonotype turned up many times. The J gene is TRBJ2-3, the V gene TRBV20-1; 10 bases line up with TRBD2. The CDR3 sequence is 15 residues long. With V trimmed by 6 bases and J by 1 base, 7 bases remained unmatched. Germline V gene data show CDR1 as DFQATT and CDR2 as SNEGSKA (reference sequence). The CDR3 region has the DNA TGCAGTGCCTCCCTAGCGGGAGACGGCACAGATACGCAGTATTTT. Translation gives CSASLAGDGTDTQYF.

At least ten counts were recorded for this clonotype. CDR3 DNA sequence: TGTGCCAGCAGCTCGGACAGGGAAGGGCAAGAGACCCAGTACTTC. Protein: CASSSDREGQETQYF. The V call is TRBV13, the J call TRBJ2-5, with 8 nucleotides matching TRBD1. The CDR3 sequence is 15 residues long. J lost 2 bases, V lost 4 bases, and 6 bases had no gene match. Per the germline V gene, CDR1 is PRHDT and CDR2 is FYEKMQ (reference sequence).

This clonotype came up many times. This chain connects TRBV4-1 to TRBJ2-7; 8 bases align to TRBD2. The CDR3 covers 19 residues. The germline V gene encodes CDR1 MGHRA and CDR2 YSYEKL. Trimming cost V 0 bases and J 4 bases; bases outside gene matches: 17. DNA of the CDR3: TGCGCCAGCAGCCAAGATGGCCTCGTGAGCGGGAGTAAGGTTTACGAGCAGTACTTC. It yields the protein CASSQDGLVSGSKVYEQYF.

J is TRBJ2-6 and V is TRBV7-3; 9 bases map to TRBD2. Germline-derived CDR1 and CDR2 are SGHTA and FQGTGA. The V and J ends lost 2 bases and 0 bases, in that order; junction bases with no gene match: 5. The CDR3 extends over 18 amino acids. This CDR3 is CASSLAGGSFSGANVLTF. CDR3 sequence (DNA): TGTGCCAGCAGCTTAGCGGGAGGGTCCTTCTCTGGGGCCAACGTCCTGACTTTC.

The chain links TRBV7-9 to TRBJ1-1; no clear D. Germline-derived CDR1 and CDR2 are SEHNR and FQNEAQ (reference sequence). The CDR3 loop spans 13 amino acids. Trimming shortened V by 5 bases and J by 11 bases, and 18 bases separated the two germline ends. The CDR3 region has the DNA TGTGCCAGCAGCCCGTCGGGGATGTGGTGGGCTTTCTTT. The encoded protein is CASSPSGMWWAFF.

J is TRBJ2-3 and V is TRBV30; TRBD1 matches 8 bases. The CDR3 consists of 14 residues. Germline CDR1 GTSNPN, CDR2 SVGIG (reference sequence). Trimming removed 1 base from V and 2 bases from J; junction bases left unmatched: 2. CDR3 sequence (DNA): TGTGCCTGGAGTGAGGGACAGGCCACAGATACGCAGTATTTT. It is translated as CAWSEGQATDTQYF.